The TCR beta chain under discussion was sequenced for a study of T cell responses to AZD1222 COVID-19 vaccine. Study-wide points: Reportedly, nearly half the spike-specific TCRs target unmutated variant regions.

Here immunoSEQ multiplex PCR was the method, and the copy in TCRdb shows in-frame clones only, minus some. The data hold about 84,000 clones, with 70% to 90% observed a single time. As for this clone: Antigen specificity is unknown.

Second-dose intervals near 4 or 12 weeks were combined. V lost 0 bases, J lost 5 bases, and 6 bases lay in between. There are 13 residues in the CDR3. CDR1 and CDR2 from the germline V gene are SGHRS and YFSETQ. The sequences come from peripheral blood, collected 28 days after the second AZD1222 dose. This receptor was obtained from an adult who received the AZD1222 COVID-19 vaccine. The gene calls are TRBV5-1 and TRBJ1-5; the D gene is possibly TRBD1 (5 bases). The CDR3 sequence: CASSLVGDQPQHF. Written as DNA, the CDR3 is TGCGCCAGCAGCTTGGTAGGGGATCAGCCCCAGCATTTT. Drawing the rest from reference TRBV5-1 and TRBJ1-5, the complete variable domain is KAGVTQTPRYLIKTRGQQVTLSCSPISGHRSVSWYQQTPGQGLQFLFEYFSETQRNKGNFPGRFSGRQFSNSRSEMNVSTLELGDSALYLCASSLVGDQPQHFGDGTRLSIL.